This T cell receptor (beta chain) was identified in a study of memory CD4+ T cells and cytomegalovirus serostatus. Overall study: Donors were healthy Belgian adults, several CMV seropositive and roughly 25 seronegative.

Profiling relied on immunoSEQ multiplex PCR, and the TCRdb table lists in-frame clones only, not all of them. The sample holds roughly 84,000 clones, over 80% seen once. This clone came up once. Single viable CD3+CD4+CD8-CD45RO+ cells were sorted as the memory CD4+ T cells. Total CD4+ T cells were enriched by CD4 positive selection. CDR1 is SEHNR, CDR2 FQNEAQ, per germline (reference sequence). The CDR3 covers 15 residues. The V gene end was trimmed by 3 bases and the J gene end by 3 bases; junction bases not matched to a gene: 6. V and J are TRBV7-9 and TRBJ2-7; 9 bases align to TRBD2. This clonotype was obtained from an adult in good health and CMV-seronegative. Sequencing was carried out using memory CD4+ T cells from blood. The CDR3, as DNA: TGTGCCAGCAGCTTTGGGGCTAGCGGGGTCTACGAGCAGTACTTC. Its translation: CASSFGASGVYEQYF. The full variable domain, rest sourced from reference TRBV7-9 and TRBJ2-7, is DTGVSQNPRHKITKRGQNVTFRCDPISEHNRLYWYRQTLGQGPEFLTYFQNEAQLEKSRLLSDRFSAERPKGSFSTLEIQRTEQGDSAMYLCASSFGASGVYEQYFGPGTRLTVT.